Listed here are 23 T cell receptor beta chains from one sample, sequenced in a study of OX40 agonist ivuxolimab in advanced cancers. Clones were read by immunoSEQ multiplex PCR, and TCRdb kept only the in-frame ones, dropping some. The sample carries 60,000 to 75,000 clones, 84% recorded once. Specimen: CD4+ or CD8+ T cells sorted from blood, collected in a trial of the OX40 agonist ivuxolimab. The receptors stem from an adult with an advanced solid tumor such as melanoma, head and neck, liver or kidney cancer.

The rearrangement joins TRBV2 to TRBJ2-1; 8 positions agree with TRBD2. Trimming removed 5 bases from V and 6 bases from J; junction bases left unmatched: 12. The CDR3 totals 16 residues. CDR1 is SNHLY and CDR2 is FYNNEI in the germline V gene. The CDR3 is CASSRSGSAGFNEQFF. In DNA form, the CDR3 reads TGTGCCAGCAGTAGAAGCGGGAGCGCCGGATTCAATGAGCAGTTCTTC.

CDR3 in amino acids: CASSLTGQGFDEQYF. Here the CDR3 DNA reads TGTGCCAGCAGTTTAACGGGACAGGGTTTCGACGAGCAGTACTTC. This rearrangement joins TRBV27 to TRBJ2-7, with TRBD1 matching over 9 bases. With 2 bases clipped from V and 5 bases from J, the junction kept 7 bases outside the gene matches. CDR1 MNHEY and CDR2 SMNVEV come from the germline V gene (reference sequence). CDR3 length: 15 residues.

The V gene is TRBV15, the J gene TRBJ1-1; D possibly corresponds to TRBD1 (5 bases). CDR3 length equals 17 residues. The germline gives CDR1 LNHNV, CDR2 YYDKDF (reference sequence). Trimming left V 0 bases short and J 5 bases short, with 19 bases between. The CDR3, as DNA: TGTGCCACCAGCAGAGATGGGGCGGCAGGACTGGGGACTGAAGCTTTCTTT. Protein sequence: CATSRDGAAGLGTEAFF.

J is TRBJ1-2 and V is TRBV2; D possibly corresponds to TRBD1 (5 bases). The CDR3 has 15 amino acids. V lost 6 bases and J lost 2, with 16 bases in between. CDR1 is SNHLY and CDR2 is FYNNEI in the germline V gene. The CDR3 bases are TGTGCCAGCAGGGGCCTAGGGACGGAGAACTATGGCTACACCTTC. Its protein product is CASRGLGTENYGYTF. Filled out from reference TRBV2 and TRBJ1-2, the complete variable domain reads EPEVTQTPSHQVTQMGQEVILRCVPISNHLYFYWYRQILGQKVEFLVSFYNNEISEKSEIFDDQFSVERPDGSNFTLKIRSTKLEDSAMYFCASRGLGTENYGYTFGSGTRLTVV.

The genes are TRBV10-3 and TRBJ2-3; the match to TRBD1 covers 11 bases. This CDR3 contains 15 residues. With 4 bases clipped from V and 4 bases from J, the junction kept 4 bases outside the gene matches. The germline gives CDR1 ENHRY, CDR2 SYGVKD. Here the CDR3 DNA reads TGTGCCATCAGTGGGACAGGGGGCAACGCAGATACGCAGTATTTT. Translating it yields CAISGTGGNADTQYF.

The chain links TRBV5-5 to TRBJ1-6; no reliable D call. The V gene lost 0 bases and the J gene lost 4 bases, with 5 bases spanning the gap. The length of the CDR3 is 14 residues. Germline V gene sequence: CDR1 SGHKS, CDR2 YYEKEE (reference sequence). This CDR3 is CASSLGGYNSPLHF. In nucleotides, the CDR3 is TGTGCCAGCAGCTTGGGAGGTTATAATTCACCCCTCCACTTT.

The chain combines TRBV18 with TRBJ2-3; 8 bases map to TRBD2. Trimming cost V 0 bases and J 0 bases; bases outside gene matches: 14. The germline V gene has CDR1 KGHSH and CDR2 LQKENI. The CDR3 extends over 20 amino acids. The CDR3 DNA reads TGTGCCAGCTCACCACCGACCAGAGCGGGGGAAACCCCTAGCACAGATACGCAGTATTTT. Protein product: CASSPPTRAGETPSTDTQYF.

This clone occurred a few times. The V call is TRBV7-9, the J call TRBJ1-4; D is possibly TRBD1 (6 bases). The CDR3 is made up of 13 amino acids. V lost 8 bases and J 8 bases, leaving 15 bases between the germline ends. Germline CDR1 and CDR2: SEHNR and FQNEAQ (reference sequence). CDR3 DNA: TGTGCCAGCGGTAGGGGGGAAATCGAAAAACTGTTTTTT. The encoded protein is CASGRGEIEKLFF.

The chain is built from TRBV7-2 and TRBJ1-6; weak D call: TRBD1 (5 bases). The CDR3 totals 17 residues. The V gene lost 1 base and the J gene lost 7 bases, with 17 bases spanning the gap. Germline CDR1 and CDR2: SGHTA and FQGNSA. The DNA of the CDR3 is TGTGCCAGCAGCTTAGGGTTTCGGGGCGGGCGAAATTCACCCCTCCACTTT. This codes for CASSLGFRGGRNSPLHF.

V and J are TRBV5-4 and TRBJ2-7; perhaps D is TRBD1 or TRBD2 (5 bases each). The CDR3 length is 14 residues. V lost 0 bases, J lost 3 bases, and 10 bases lay in between. Germline loops: CDR1 SGHNT, CDR2 YYREEE (reference sequence). CDR3 sequence (DNA): TGTGCCAGCAGCTTGGCGGGGCCCGACTACGAGCAGTACTTC. This sequence encodes CASSLAGPDYEQYF.

The genes are TRBV5-1 and TRBJ1-1; 8 bases agree with TRBD1. This CDR3 comprises 16 residues. Germline V gene lookup returns CDR1 SGHRS and CDR2 YFSETQ. V shed 1 base, J shed 1 base, and the junction held 6 bases outside the gene matches. The CDR3, as DNA: TGCGCCAGCAGCTTGACGACAGGGGCCCAGAACACTGAAGCTTTCTTT. Protein: CASSLTTGAQNTEAFF.

This chain connects TRBV7-3 to TRBJ2-1; weak D call: TRBD2 (7 bases). V lost 3 bases to trimming and J lost 4 bases, with 16 bases between them. Germline CDR1 and CDR2: SGHTA and FQGTGA. The CDR3 spans 16 residues. CDR3 amino acids: CASSLQGGARYNEQFF. The DNA for the CDR3 is TGTGCCAGCAGCTTGCAAGGGGGGGCGCGGTACAATGAGCAGTTCTTC.

The CDR3 reads CAWSVHWRQDYNYGYTF. CDR3 nucleotides: TGTGCCTGGAGTGTCCACTGGAGACAGGACTATAACTATGGCTACACCTTC. This chain links TRBV30 with TRBJ1-2; weak D call: TRBD1 (6 bases). Germline lookup yields CDR1 GTSNPN and CDR2 SVGIG (reference sequence). This CDR3 region has 17 residues. Trimming shortened V by 0 bases and J by 1 base, and 18 bases separated the two germline ends. The full variable domain, with the rest looked up from reference TRBV30 and TRBJ1-2, is SQTIHQWPATLVQPVGSPLSLECTVEGTSNPNLYWYRQAAGRGLQLLFYSVGIGQISSEVPQNLSASRPQDRQFILSSKKLLLSDSGFYLCAWSVHWRQDYNYGYTFGSGTRLTVV.

This chain joins TRBV9 and TRBJ2-3, with TRBD2 identical over 12 bases. J was trimmed by 0 bases and V by 0 bases; bases with no gene match: 5. CDR1 and CDR2 (germline): SGDLS, YYNGEE. This CDR3 spans 18 amino acids. Written as DNA, the CDR3 is TGTGCCAGCAGCGTAGGGCTAGCGGGGGGGCTGAGCACAGATACGCAGTATTTT. Translation gives CASSVGLAGGLSTDTQYF.

The rearrangement links TRBV9 to TRBJ2-1; 11 bases align to TRBD2. Losses at the gene ends were 3 bases for V and 8 bases for J; bases not matched to a gene: 10. The length of the CDR3 is 16 residues. Germline CDR1 reads SGDLS; CDR2 reads YYNGEE. The CDR3 sequence is CASSDLSGRDSDEQFF. DNA of the CDR3: TGTGCCAGCAGCGACCTTAGCGGGAGGGATAGCGATGAGCAGTTCTTC. The full variable domain, with the rest looked up from reference TRBV9 and TRBJ2-1, is DSGVTQTPKHLITATGQRVTLRCSPRSGDLSVYWYQQSLDQGLQFLIQYYNGEERAKGNILERFSAQQFPDLHSELNLSSLELGDSALYFCASSDLSGRDSDEQFFGPGTRLTVL.

The chain joins TRBV9 to TRBJ2-7; 8 bases match TRBD1. V lost 2 bases and J lost 6; bases outside the gene matches: 7. This CDR3 is built from 14 residues. Germline V gene data show CDR1 as SGDLS and CDR2 as YYNGEE. CDR3 nucleotides: TGTGCCAGCAGCGTCCAGGGGGCGACCCCCGAGCAGTACTTC. Protein: CASSVQGATPEQYF.

The gene calls are TRBV12-5 and TRBJ2-7; 9 positions match TRBD2. CDR1 and CDR2 (germline): LGHNT, FRNRAP. Trimming took 4 bases from V and 1 from J; bases not matched to a gene: 2. The CDR3 spans 14 residues. This chain's CDR3 is CASGWAGGSYEQYF. DNA for the CDR3: TGTGCTAGTGGTTGGGCGGGGGGGTCCTACGAGCAGTACTTC.

J is TRBJ2-1 and V is TRBV4-2; TRBD2 agrees at 12 bases. Germline CDR1 LGHNA, CDR2 YNFKEQ. The CDR3 is 17 residues long. Losses at the gene ends were 0 bases for V and 9 bases for J; bases not matched to a gene: 9. DNA for the CDR3: TGTGCCAGCAGCCAAGATCTGGCTAGCGGGAGGGCTGGTGAGCAGTTCTTC. Its translation is CASSQDLASGRAGEQFF.

The chain is built from TRBV19 and TRBJ1-2; D call uncertain. V was clipped by 8 bases and J by 4 bases, with 17 bases between them. CDR1 is LNHDA and CDR2 is SQIVND in the germline V gene (reference sequence). CDR3 size: 14 residues. The CDR3 DNA sequence: TGTGCCAGTGGCCGGGCAGGTTTTTCCTATGGCTACACCTTC. Translating gives CASGRAGFSYGYTF. Full variable domain (outside the CDR3, taken from reference TRBV19 and TRBJ1-2): DGGITQSPKYLFRKEGQNVTLSCEQNLNHDAMYWYRQDPGQGLRLIYYSQIVNDFQKGDIAEGYSVSREKKESFPLTVTSAQKNPTAFYLCASGRAGFSYGYTFGSGTRLTVV.

The rearrangement uses TRBV5-1 and TRBJ1-2; D gene uncertain. Trimming pared 2 bases from V and 2 bases from J, leaving 10 bases between. The germline V gene encodes CDR1 SGHRS and CDR2 YFSETQ. CDR3 length: 14 residues. The CDR3: CASSFGDTNYGYTF. CDR3 in DNA: TGCGCCAGCAGCTTCGGGGATACGAACTATGGCTACACCTTC. Supplemented by reference TRBV5-1 and TRBJ1-2, the full variable domain reads KAGVTQTPRYLIKTRGQQVTLSCSPISGHRSVSWYQQTPGQGLQFLFEYFSETQRNKGNFPGRFSGRQFSNSRSEMNVSTLELGDSALYLCASSFGDTNYGYTFGSGTRLTVV.

The J gene is TRBJ1-1, the V gene TRBV5-1, with D possibly being TRBD1 (5 bases). Germline CDR1 is SGHRS and CDR2 is YFSETQ. Between the trimmed V and J ends, which lost 0 bases and 7 bases, there was a span of 16 bases. The CDR3 has 15 amino acids. The CDR3 loop is CASSLAGAGVDEAFF. The DNA of the CDR3 is TGCGCCAGCAGCTTGGCTGGGGCGGGGGTTGATGAAGCTTTCTTT.

The rearrangement links TRBV7-9 to TRBJ1-2; D not resolved. CDR3 length: 12 residues. V lost 2 bases to trimming and J lost 7 bases, with 8 bases between them. From germline, CDR1 is SEHNR and CDR2 FQNEAQ (reference sequence). In nucleotides, the CDR3 is TGTGCCAGCAGCTTAAGGGCTGGTGGCTACACCTTC. Its protein is CASSLRAGGYTF.

The V gene is TRBV9, the J gene TRBJ2-5; 10 bases align to TRBD1. The CDR3 has 17 residues. V shed 5 bases and J 4 bases; nucleotides not matched to a gene: 14. The germline V gene has CDR1 SGDLS and CDR2 YYNGEE. In DNA, the CDR3 is TGTGCCAGCAGTCTCAGCGGGACAGGGGTACTCGGAGAGACCCAGTACTTC. Translation gives CASSLSGTGVLGETQYF.